This T cell receptor beta chain was profiled in a study of cytomegalovirus exposure and HLA in healthy donors. The CDR3 consists of 15 residues. With V trimmed by 2 bases and J by 4 bases, 8 bases remained unmatched. CDR1 and CDR2 (germline): MNHNS, SASEGT. Study-wide points: A later analysis linked a missense DCLRE1C variant to TCR beta V- and J-gene trimming. A later examination showed that TCR association rates differed by HLA locus, with DRB1 most and HLA-C fewest.

The study ran its PCR with 60 Vbeta and 13 Jbeta primers. Using immunoSEQ multiplex PCR, the repertoire was profiled, and TCRdb retains in-frame clones only, with some absent. This table holds over 100,000 clones, 50% to 65% found once. This clone turned up a few times. The target antigen is unknown. This TCR came from a man in his forties in good health and CMV-seropositive. The chain links TRBV6-1 to TRBJ2-7; 7 nucleotides line up with TRBD2. Source material: PBMCs. CDR3 sequence reads: CASSEWEGLVYEQYF. CDR3 nucleotide sequence: TGTGCCAGCAGTGAATGGGAGGGGCTAGTTTACGAGCAGTACTTC.